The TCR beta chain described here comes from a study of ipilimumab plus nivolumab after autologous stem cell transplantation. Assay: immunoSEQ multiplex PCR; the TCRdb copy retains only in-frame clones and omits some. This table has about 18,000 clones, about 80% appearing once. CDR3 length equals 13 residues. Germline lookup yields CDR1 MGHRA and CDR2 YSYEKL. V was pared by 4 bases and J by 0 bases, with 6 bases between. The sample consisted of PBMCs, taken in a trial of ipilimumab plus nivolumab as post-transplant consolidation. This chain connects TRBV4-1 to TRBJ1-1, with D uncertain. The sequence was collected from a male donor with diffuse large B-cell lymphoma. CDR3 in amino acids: CASSLYLNTEAFF. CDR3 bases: TGCGCCAGCAGCCTGTACTTGAACACTGAAGCTTTCTTT.